This T cell receptor (beta chain) was captured by sequencing in a study of OX40 agonist ivuxolimab in advanced cancers. Study in general: Patients were treated with intravenous ivuxolimab, dosed at 0.01 to 10 mg/kg and infused every 2 weeks. Patients with hepatocellular carcinoma, melanoma, renal cell or head and neck cancer made up the dose-escalation patients.

Clones were read by immunoSEQ multiplex PCR, and TCRdb kept only the in-frame ones, dropping some. The table includes around 41,000 clones, approximately 90% detected once. The CDR3 is made up of 14 amino acids. Germline lookup yields CDR1 LNHDA and CDR2 SQIVND (reference sequence). The germline V and J ends were trimmed by 6 bases and 5 bases, with 11 bases remaining between them. The sample in question was CD4+ or CD8+ T cells sorted from blood, obtained in a trial of the OX40 agonist ivuxolimab. The sequence was obtained from an adult with an advanced solid tumor such as melanoma, head and neck, liver or kidney cancer. The V and J genes are TRBV19 and TRBJ1-6; D not certain. CDR3 coding DNA: TGTGCCAGTAGGACCGCCGTGGATAATTCACCCCTCCACTTT. Translation gives CASRTAVDNSPLHF. The variable domain in full, completed from reference TRBV19 and TRBJ1-6, reads DGGITQSPKYLFRKEGQNVTLSCEQNLNHDAMYWYRQDPGQGLRLIYYSQIVNDFQKGDIAEGYSVSREKKESFPLTVTSAQKNPTAFYLCASRTAVDNSPLHFGNGTRLTVT.